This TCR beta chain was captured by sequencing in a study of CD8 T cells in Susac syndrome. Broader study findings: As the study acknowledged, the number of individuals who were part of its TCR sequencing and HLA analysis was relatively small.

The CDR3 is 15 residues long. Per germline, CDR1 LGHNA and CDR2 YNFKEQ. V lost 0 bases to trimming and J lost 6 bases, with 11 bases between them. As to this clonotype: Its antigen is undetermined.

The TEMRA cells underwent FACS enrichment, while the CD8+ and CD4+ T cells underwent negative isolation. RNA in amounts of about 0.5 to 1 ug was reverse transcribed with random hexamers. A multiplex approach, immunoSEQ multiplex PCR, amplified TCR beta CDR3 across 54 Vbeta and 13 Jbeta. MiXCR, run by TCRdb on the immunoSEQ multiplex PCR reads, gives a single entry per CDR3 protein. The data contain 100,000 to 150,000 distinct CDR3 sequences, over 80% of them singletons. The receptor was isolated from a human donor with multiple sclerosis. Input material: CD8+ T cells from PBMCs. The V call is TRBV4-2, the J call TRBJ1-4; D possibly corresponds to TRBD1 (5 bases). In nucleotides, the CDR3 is TGTGCCAGCAGCCAAGAAGGACCAGGGTATGAAAAACTGTTTTTT. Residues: CASSQEGPGYEKLFF.